This entry concerns a single TCR beta chain. This table comes from immunoSEQ multiplex PCR, and its TCRdb copy is limited to in-frame clones, with some not included. The sample records roughly 29,000 clones, around 94% being singletons. This entry is derived from a study of T cell changes during pregnancy in multiple sclerosis. Trimming removed 2 bases from V and 4 bases from J, with 14 bases in between. Germline-derived CDR1 and CDR2 are ENHRY and SYGVKD. The CDR3 has 15 amino acids. This material consisted of CD8+ T cells from peripheral blood mononuclear cells, taken before pregnancy. This sequence originates from a female donor with multiple sclerosis, enrolled in a pregnancy study. The chain is built from TRBV10-3 and TRBJ1-2; a possible D gene is TRBD1 (5 bases). The CDR3 sequence: CAISEIGWQGYGYTF. The CDR3 DNA reads as TGTGCCATCAGTGAGATCGGGTGGCAGGGCTATGGCTACACCTTC.